The 27 T cell receptor beta chains presented below share a single source sample, sequenced in a study of T cell responses to AZD1222 COVID-19 vaccine. Sequencing was performed with immunoSEQ multiplex PCR; in TCRdb, only in-frame clones are kept and a portion is missing. The repertoire includes about 59,000 clones, about 91% of them detected once, and under 6.5% sits in the top ten. The sequencing here drew on peripheral blood, taken 28 days after the second AZD1222 dose. Receptors were obtained from an adult who received the AZD1222 COVID-19 vaccine.

The rearrangement joins TRBV28 to TRBJ1-5; weak D call: TRBD1 (5 bases). Between the trimmed V and J ends, which lost 5 bases and 1 base, there was a span of 15 bases. The CDR3 has 16 amino acids. The germline gives CDR1 MDHEN, CDR2 SYDVKM. This CDR3 reads CASSPGGWDSNQPQHF. The DNA for the CDR3 is TGTGCCAGCAGTCCCGGCGGTTGGGACAGCAATCAGCCCCAGCATTTT.

The CDR3 DNA reads as TGTGCCAGCCCAGTGGGGGCGGCGACCACCGGGGAGCTGTTTTTT. Amino acids: CASPVGAATTGELFF. The chain couples TRBV18 to TRBJ2-2; the D gene is possibly TRBD1 (6 bases). The length of the CDR3 is 15 residues. V was clipped by 8 bases and J by 4 bases, with 17 bases between them. The germline CDR1 and CDR2 sequences are KGHSH and LQKENI.

This chain links TRBV28 with TRBJ2-7; tentatively, D is TRBD1 (5 bases). Germline loops: CDR1 MDHEN, CDR2 SYDVKM. Trimming removed 3 bases from V and 3 bases from J, with 18 bases in between. The CDR3 consists of 16 residues. The CDR3 region has the DNA TGTGCCAGCAGTTTTGAGCCAGGGTTGGCACTCTACGAGCAGTACTTC. Translating gives CASSFEPGLALYEQYF.

The V gene is TRBV19, the J gene TRBJ2-1; D tentatively fits TRBD1 or TRBD2 (7 bases each). Germline loops: CDR1 LNHDA, CDR2 SQIVND (reference sequence). The CDR3 is made up of 14 amino acids. Deletions cut 4 bases from V and 9 bases from J, with 16 bases between. The chain's CDR3 is CASSSLGGDSEQFF. In nucleotides, the CDR3 is TGTGCCAGTAGTAGCCTGGGGGGGGACAGTGAGCAGTTCTTC.

This chain links TRBV18 with TRBJ2-1; D not resolved. From germline, CDR1 is KGHSH and CDR2 LQKENI. The CDR3 has 15 amino acids. Trimming removed 0 bases from V and 9 bases from J, with 15 bases in between. The CDR3 coding sequence is TGTGCCAGCTCACCACCGGGCCAATATACAAGTGAGCAGTTCTTC. Translated: CASSPPGQYTSEQFF.

This clone has only one observation. The chain links TRBV11-3 to TRBJ2-1, with D possibly being TRBD1 (6 bases). Germline V gives CDR1 SGHNT, CDR2 YENEEA. V shed 5 bases and J shed 3 bases, with 8 bases lying between them. The CDR3 is 13 residues long. CDR3 region: CASSPDSYNEQFF. The CDR3, as DNA: TGTGCCAGCAGCCCGGACAGCTACAATGAGCAGTTCTTC.

The chain has TRBV5-4 and TRBJ1-3, with D maybe TRBD1 (6 bases). The germline gives CDR1 SGHNT, CDR2 YYREEE (reference sequence). The CDR3 consists of 16 residues. V lost 0 bases and J lost 0, with 10 bases in between. The DNA of the CDR3 is TGTGCCAGCAGCTTGGGACAGGCGTACTCTGGAAACACCATATATTTT. Translation: CASSLGQAYSGNTIYF.

The V and J genes are TRBV3-1 (or the pseudogene TRBV3-2) and TRBJ2-7; no clear D. Trimming cost V 4 bases and J 2 bases, with 6 bases left between them. The CDR3 runs to 12 residues. Germline assignment: CDR1 LGHDT and CDR2 YNNKEL (reference sequence). The CDR3 reads CASSPYPYEQYF. The CDR3 nucleotides read TGTGCCAGCAGCCCTTATCCCTACGAGCAGTACTTC.

V gene TRBV7-2 combines with J gene TRBJ1-2; tentative D call: TRBD1 (6 bases). Germline lookup yields CDR1 SGHTA and CDR2 FQGNSA. Trimming took 1 base from V and 4 from J, leaving 13 bases between them. This CDR3 comprises 15 residues. The DNA for the CDR3 is TGTGCCAGCAGCTTAGGGTCAGGGGAGGGCTATGGCTACACCTTC. This translates into CASSLGSGEGYGYTF.

The CDR3 nucleotides are TGTGCCACCAGTGATTCGGGTTTCGGGACAGGTCAGCCCCAGCATTTT. It is translated as CATSDSGFGTGQPQHF. V gene TRBV24-1 combines with J gene TRBJ1-5; 8 nucleotides agree with TRBD1. CDR1 is KGHDR and CDR2 is SFDVKD in the germline V gene. The CDR3 is 16 amino acids. The J segment lost 6 bases and the V segment lost 2 bases, leaving 8 bases of the junction unmatched.

This clone was counted a single time. The chain uses TRBV11-2 and TRBJ1-5; the D is unclear. Germline V gene data show CDR1 as SGHAT and CDR2 as FQNNGV. V lost 0 bases, J lost 0 bases, and 6 bases lay in between. CDR3 length: 15 amino acids. CDR3 in amino acids: CASSLEVDSNQPQHF. The CDR3 DNA follows: TGTGCCAGCAGCTTAGAGGTTGATAGCAATCAGCCCCAGCATTTT. Supplemented by reference TRBV11-2 and TRBJ1-5, the full variable domain reads EAGVAQSPRYKIIEKRQSVAFWCNPISGHATLYWYQQILGQGPKLLIQFQNNGVVDDSQLPKDRFSAERLKGVDSTLKIQPAKLEDSAVYLCASSLEVDSNQPQHFGDGTRLSIL.

This chain uses TRBV13 with TRBJ2-1; the match to TRBD2 covers 13 bases. The length of the CDR3 is 14 residues. In germline, CDR1 is PRHDT, CDR2 FYEKMQ (reference sequence). The V gene end was trimmed by 2 bases and the J gene end by 9 bases; junction bases not matched to a gene: 1. The CDR3 DNA reads TGTGCCAGCAGCTTACGGACTAGCGGGGGTGAGCAGTTCTTC. It translates to CASSLRTSGGEQFF.

The V and J genes are TRBV30 and TRBJ2-6, with a weak D call TRBD2 (7 bases). CDR1 and CDR2 from the germline V gene are GTSNPN and SVGIG (reference sequence). The CDR3 has 15 residues. V was shortened by 6 bases and J by 0 bases, with 12 bases between the two germline ends. CDR3 in DNA: TGTGCCTGTGGACGGGGGGCCTCTGGGGCCAACGTCCTGACTTTC. Protein sequence: CACGRGASGANVLTF.

V gene TRBV28 combines with J gene TRBJ2-3; 7 bases are shared with TRBD1. The CDR3 is 15 residues long. Trimming cost V 5 bases and J 0 bases; bases outside gene matches: 5. CDR1 and CDR2 (germline): MDHEN, SYDVKM. This CDR3 is CASSRQGRSTDTQYF. For the CDR3, the DNA is TGTGCCAGCAGTCGACAGGGTCGTAGCACAGATACGCAGTATTTT.

This chain connects TRBV3-1 (or the pseudogene TRBV3-2) to TRBJ1-6, with D perhaps matching TRBD1 (6 bases). V dropped 1 base and J dropped 6 bases, with 22 bases sitting between them. The CDR3 has 19 amino acids. CDR1 is LGHDT and CDR2 is YNNKEL in the germline V gene (reference sequence). CDR3 residues: CASSQGLGGVANLNSPLHF. The CDR3 nucleotides read TGTGCCAGCAGCCAAGGACTAGGGGGGGTGGCTAATCTTAATTCACCCCTCCACTTT.

The CDR3 bases are TGTGCCAGCAGCCCTGGACACGAAAATTCACCCCTCCACTTT. The encoded protein is CASSPGHENSPLHF. The genes are TRBV3-1 (or the pseudogene TRBV3-2) and TRBJ1-6, with D possibly being TRBD1 (5 bases). V was shortened by 4 bases and J by 7 bases, with 11 bases between the two germline ends. Germline V gives CDR1 LGHDT, CDR2 YNNKEL (reference sequence). This CDR3 spans 14 amino acids.

The V gene is TRBV19, the J gene TRBJ2-7, with TRBD1 matching over 7 bases. In germline, CDR1 is LNHDA, CDR2 SQIVND (reference sequence). The CDR3 has 14 residues. The ends lost 3 bases at V and 6 bases at J; junction bases unmatched: 8. CDR3 region: CASSIDYRGREQYF. The CDR3 coding sequence is TGTGCCAGTAGTATCGATTACAGGGGTCGCGAGCAGTACTTC.

The chain joins TRBV20-1 to TRBJ2-3; D is unclear. Germline CDR1 and CDR2: DFQATT and SNEGSKA (reference sequence). The CDR3 covers 11 residues. V lost 6 bases to trimming and J lost 4 bases, with 8 bases between them. Here the CDR3 DNA reads TGCAGTGCCGTAGAGGCAGATACGCAGTATTTT. Amino acids: CSAVEADTQYF.

Regarding this clone: Distinct nucleotide sequences in the sample also encode this CDR3. The chain joins TRBV5-4 to TRBJ1-3; D gene uncertain. Trimming cost V 0 bases and J 0 bases, with 4 bases left between them. The length of the CDR3 is 14 residues. Germline loops: CDR1 SGHNT, CDR2 YYREEE (reference sequence). The CDR3 region is CASSLGSSGNTIYF. The CDR3 DNA follows: TGTGCCAGCAGCTTGGGTAGCTCTGGAAACACCATATATTTT.

This chain uses TRBV5-1 with TRBJ1-6; a possible D gene is TRBD1 (6 bases). The CDR3 totals 12 residues. Trimming took off 4 bases at V and 16 bases at J, with 15 bases between the two ends. Germline V CDR1 and CDR2: SGHRS, YFSETQ. The CDR3 nucleotides are TGCGCCAGCAGCGCGGAGCAGGGGCTACTCCACTTT. This encodes CASSAEQGLLHF. The full variable domain, completed using reference TRBV5-1 and TRBJ1-6, is KAGVTQTPRYLIKTRGQQVTLSCSPISGHRSVSWYQQTPGQGLQFLFEYFSETQRNKGNFPGRFSGRQFSNSRSEMNVSTLELGDSALYLCASSAEQGLLHFGNGTRLTVT.

J is TRBJ2-3 and V is TRBV27; D not certain. V was clipped by 4 bases and J by 12 bases, with 11 bases between them. Germline V gene sequence: CDR1 MNHEY, CDR2 SMNVEV (reference sequence). This CDR3 is 11 amino acids long. CDR3 in DNA: TGTGCCAGCAGTTCAGCCGGACCTCAGTATTTT. Protein: CASSSAGPQYF.

The chain links TRBV4-3 to TRBJ1-5; D gene ambiguous. V was trimmed by 0 bases and J by 6 bases, leaving 15 bases between them. CDR3 length equals 16 residues. Germline loops: CDR1 LGHNA, CDR2 YSLEER. CDR3 nucleotide sequence: TGCGCCAGCAGCCAAGATACGCCGGGGTCGGGTCAGCCCCAGCATTTT. This codes for CASSQDTPGSGQPQHF.

The chain has TRBV7-2 and TRBJ2-2; 10 bases are a match to TRBD2. The V gene end was trimmed by 5 bases and the J gene end by 4 bases; junction bases not matched to a gene: 4. The CDR3 extends over 15 amino acids. Germline-derived CDR1 and CDR2 are SGHTA and FQGNSA. The CDR3 spells CASSRAGGRTGELFF. The CDR3, as DNA: TGTGCCAGCAGCAGAGCGGGAGGGCGCACCGGGGAGCTGTTTTTT.

The chain uses TRBV2 and TRBJ1-6; D not certain. CDR1 SNHLY and CDR2 FYNNEI come from the germline V gene. Deletions cut 6 bases from V and 7 bases from J, with 10 bases between. The CDR3 totals 13 residues. CDR3 bases: TGTGCCAGCAGCGCAGGCCCAAATTCACCCCTCCACTTT. Translation gives CASSAGPNSPLHF. Together with reference TRBV2 and TRBJ1-6, the CDR3 gives the full variable domain: EPEVTQTPSHQVTQMGQEVILRCVPISNHLYFYWYRQILGQKVEFLVSFYNNEISEKSEIFDDQFSVERPDGSNFTLKIRSTKLEDSAMYFCASSAGPNSPLHFGNGTRLTVT.

The CDR3 nucleotides read TGCGCCAGCAGCCATCCCAGGGACAATCTAGAGGGGCAAGAGACCCAGTACTTC. Encoded protein: CASSHPRDNLEGQETQYF. The chain links TRBV4-1 to TRBJ2-5, with TRBD1 as a possible D gene (6 bases). The CDR3 sequence is 18 residues long. Germline V gene data show CDR1 as MGHRA and CDR2 as YSYEKL. Trimming removed 3 bases from V and 2 bases from J, with 22 bases in between.

This chain connects TRBV5-8 to TRBJ2-3, with D tentatively TRBD2 (7 bases). V was clipped by 7 bases and J by 0 bases, with 18 bases between them. The CDR3 consists of 16 residues. In germline, CDR1 is SGHTS, CDR2 YDEGEE. CDR3: CASARGDKASTDTQYF. The CDR3 region has the DNA TGTGCCAGCGCCCGGGGGGACAAAGCCAGCACAGATACGCAGTATTTT.

The chain joins TRBV19 to TRBJ2-1, with 10 bases matching TRBD2. The V and J ends lost 6 bases and 5 bases, in that order; junction bases with no gene match: 13. Germline lookup yields CDR1 LNHDA and CDR2 SQIVND (reference sequence). The length of the CDR3 is 17 residues. The CDR3 loop is CASSPNRASGRHNEQFF. In DNA form, the CDR3 reads TGTGCCAGTAGCCCGAATCGGGCTAGCGGGAGACACAATGAGCAGTTCTTC.